Listed here are 12 T cell receptor beta chains from one sample, sequenced in a study of blood T cell repertoires in COVID-19. Profiled with immunoSEQ multiplex PCR; TCRdb holds only in-frame clones, not every one. The profile covers under 300,000 clones, with roughly 90% appearing a single time and around 6% taken by the ten largest. Source material: PBMCs or T cells enriched from blood (not recorded which). These receptor sequences come from a woman in her twenties or thirties with acute COVID-19.

Here the CDR3 reads CSVIRTGRDEQYF. DNA of the CDR3: TGCAGCGTTATAAGGACAGGGAGGGACGAGCAGTACTTC. The V call is TRBV29-1, the J call TRBJ2-7; TRBD1 might be the D (8 bases). CDR3 length equals 13 residues. The V gene's germline CDR1 is SQVTM and CDR2 ANQGSEA. Trimming cost V 5 bases and J 5 bases, with 16 bases left between them.

The rearrangement links TRBV11-2 to TRBJ1-6; D is unclear. CDR1 is SGHAT, CDR2 FQNNGV, per germline. The CDR3 runs to 16 residues. The ends were cut back, 1 base at V and 3 bases at J, with 10 bases in the middle. CDR3 nucleotides: TGTGCCAGCAGCTTAGGACATAGCGGCTATAATTCACCCCTCCACTTT. Translated: CASSLGHSGYNSPLHF. The variable domain in full, completed from reference TRBV11-2 and TRBJ1-6, reads EAGVAQSPRYKIIEKRQSVAFWCNPISGHATLYWYQQILGQGPKLLIQFQNNGVVDDSQLPKDRFSAERLKGVDSTLKIQPAKLEDSAVYLCASSLGHSGYNSPLHFGNGTRLTVT.

This clone was recorded once. This chain uses TRBV4-3 with TRBJ1-1; no clear D gene. The CDR3 contains 16 residues. V was pared by 1 base and J by 1 base, with 13 bases between. The germline V gene has CDR1 LGHNA and CDR2 YSLEER. CDR3 residues: CASSQGSIRENTEAFF. The CDR3 DNA sequence: TGCGCCAGCAGCCAAGGGTCGATTCGGGAGAACACTGAAGCTTTCTTT.

V is TRBV9 and J is TRBJ2-1, with 7 bases matching TRBD1. V lost 2 bases, J lost 1 base, and 3 bases stayed unmatched. The germline V gene encodes CDR1 SGDLS and CDR2 YYNGEE. The CDR3 runs 15 residues. CDR3 residues: CASSVDRVSYNEQFF. The CDR3 coding sequence is TGTGCCAGCAGCGTCGACAGGGTTTCCTACAATGAGCAGTTCTTC.

As DNA, the CDR3 is TGTGCCAGCAGGAGGGCACTAGGGGGTTGGGGAAACACCATATATTTT. Encoded protein: CASRRALGGWGNTIYF. The chain employs TRBV2 and TRBJ1-3; a possible D gene is TRBD1 (6 bases). The germline V gene encodes CDR1 SNHLY and CDR2 FYNNEI. The V and J ends lost 6 bases and 4 bases respectively, with 19 bases between them. The CDR3 is made up of 16 amino acids.

This clone occurred a few times. J is TRBJ2-1 and V is TRBV2; no clear D gene. The CDR3 is made up of 11 amino acids. Per germline, CDR1 SNHLY and CDR2 FYNNEI. With 8 bases removed from V and 5 bases from J, the gap between germline ends came to 7 bases. As DNA, the CDR3 is TGTGCCAGCGGGCCAGACAATGAGCAGTTCTTC. As protein: CASGPDNEQFF.

The V gene is TRBV7-3, the J gene TRBJ2-7; D unclear. Germline V gives CDR1 SGHTA, CDR2 FQGTGA. This CDR3 region has 13 residues. Deletions cut 5 bases from V and 3 bases from J, with 11 bases between. CDR3 sequence: CASSLYPGYEQYF. CDR3 nucleotides: TGTGCCAGCAGCCTATATCCGGGCTACGAGCAGTACTTC.

Of note for this clone: At one boundary the junction diverges from the germline segment, which might be a read error. J is TRBJ2-1 and V is TRBV7-7; 7 bases line up with TRBD1. This CDR3 is built from 15 residues. Germline-derived CDR1 and CDR2 are SSHAT and FNYEAQ (reference sequence). The CDR3 region is CASSLDRVSYNEQFF. The CDR3 bases are TGTGCTAGCAGCTTAGACAGGGTGTCCTACAATGAGCAGTTCTTC.

This chain uses TRBV3-1 (or the pseudogene TRBV3-2) with TRBJ2-7; the D gene is possibly TRBD1 (5 bases). The V gene lost 1 base and the J gene lost 4 bases, with 14 bases spanning the gap. Germline CDR1 LGHDT, CDR2 YNNKEL (reference sequence). This CDR3 has 15 amino acids. The CDR3 reads CASSQAGRVGYEQYF. The DNA of the CDR3 is TGTGCCAGCAGCCAAGCGGGCAGGGTTGGGTACGAGCAGTACTTC.

The chain couples TRBV6-5 to TRBJ1-6, with a weak D call TRBD1 (6 bases). CDR1 is MNHEY and CDR2 is SVGAGI in the germline V gene. The CDR3 is 15 residues long. Trimming removed 9 bases from V and 0 bases from J, with 12 bases in between. CDR3 loop: CASRQVHSYNSPLHF. CDR3 sequence (DNA): TGTGCCAGTAGACAGGTGCACTCCTATAATTCACCCCTCCACTTT.

This chain links TRBV6-5 with TRBJ1-4, with D possibly matching TRBD1 (6 bases). The CDR3 contains 15 residues. Germline assignment: CDR1 MNHEY and CDR2 SVGAGI. V lost 6 bases and J lost 6, with 17 bases in between. Written as DNA, the CDR3 is TGTGCCAGCAGATTTACCGGGACATCGCATGAAAAACTGTTTTTT. This encodes CASRFTGTSHEKLFF.

The V call is TRBV27, the J call TRBJ1-2; 7 bases line up with TRBD1. J lost 8 bases, V lost 8 bases, and 11 bases had no gene match. From germline, CDR1 is MNHEY and CDR2 SMNVEV (reference sequence). The CDR3 extends over 13 amino acids. CDR3 nucleotides: TGTGCCAGCGCCCCAGGGGGACCTAGGGGCTACACCTTC. It specifies CASAPGGPRGYTF.